The present entry profiles one TCR beta chain with its context. Its antigen remains unidentified. This CDR3 is built from 13 residues. V shed 3 bases and J shed 5 bases, with 10 bases lying between them. Germline CDR1 is KGHSH and CDR2 is LQKENI. In TCRdb, the 5' RACE reads were re-called with MiXCR into one record per CDR3 protein. The sample contains roughly 340,000 distinct CDR3 sequences, 8.7% of which appear only once. This entry is derived from a study of T cells after yellow fever vaccination. Points from the study as a whole: Although the secondary response was weaker, it peaked faster, at day 5 versus 15. Shared CD4/CD8 clonotypes were a small share, likely from convergent recombination.

The clonotype comes from a man between 18 and 35 years old who received the YFV17D yellow fever vaccine. The sequences come from PBMCs, collected on the day of the first yellow fever vaccination. The chain links TRBV18 to TRBJ2-5, with a tentative D call TRBD2 (6 bases). The CDR3 bases are TGTGCCAGCTCACCGCGGGAAGACGAGACCCAGTACTTC. Translating it yields CASSPREDETQYF. Variable domain in full (rest from reference TRBV18 and TRBJ2-5): NAGVMQNPRHLVRRRGQEARLRCSPMKGHSHVYWYRQLPEEGLKFMVYLQKENIIDESGMPKERFSAEFPKEGPSILRIQQVVRGDSAAYFCASSPREDETQYFGPGTRLLVL.